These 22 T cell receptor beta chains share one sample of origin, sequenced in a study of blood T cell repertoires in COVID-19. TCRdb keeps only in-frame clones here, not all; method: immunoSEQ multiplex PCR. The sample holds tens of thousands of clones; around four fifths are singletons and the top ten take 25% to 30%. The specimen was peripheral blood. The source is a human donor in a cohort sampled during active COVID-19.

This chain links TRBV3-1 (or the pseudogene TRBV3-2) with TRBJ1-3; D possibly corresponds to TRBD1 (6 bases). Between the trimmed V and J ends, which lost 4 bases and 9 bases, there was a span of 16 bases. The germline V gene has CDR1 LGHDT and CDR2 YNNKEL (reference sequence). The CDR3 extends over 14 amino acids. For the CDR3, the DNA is TGTGCCAGCAGCCGCGATGGGGGCCGGGGCACCATATATTTT. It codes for CASSRDGGRGTIYF.

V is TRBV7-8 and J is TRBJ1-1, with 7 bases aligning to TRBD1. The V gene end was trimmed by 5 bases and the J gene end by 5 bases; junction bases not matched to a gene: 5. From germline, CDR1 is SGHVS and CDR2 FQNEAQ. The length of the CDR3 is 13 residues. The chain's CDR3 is CASSTLQGTEAFF. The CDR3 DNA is TGTGCCAGCAGCACCTTACAGGGGACTGAAGCTTTCTTT.

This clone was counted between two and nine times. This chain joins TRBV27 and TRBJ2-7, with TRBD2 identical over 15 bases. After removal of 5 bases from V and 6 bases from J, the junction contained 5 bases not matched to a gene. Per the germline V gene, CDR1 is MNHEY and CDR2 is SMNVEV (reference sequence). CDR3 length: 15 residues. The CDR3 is CASSLRTSGGVEQYF. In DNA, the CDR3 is TGTGCCAGCAGTCTAAGGACTAGCGGGGGGGTCGAGCAGTACTTC.

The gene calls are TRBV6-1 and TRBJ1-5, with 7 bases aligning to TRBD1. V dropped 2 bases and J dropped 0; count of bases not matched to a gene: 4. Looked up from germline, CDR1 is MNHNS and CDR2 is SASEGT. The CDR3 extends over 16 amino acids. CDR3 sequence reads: CASSEWDSVSNQPQHF. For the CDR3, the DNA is TGTGCCAGCAGTGAATGGGACAGTGTTAGCAATCAGCCCCAGCATTTT.

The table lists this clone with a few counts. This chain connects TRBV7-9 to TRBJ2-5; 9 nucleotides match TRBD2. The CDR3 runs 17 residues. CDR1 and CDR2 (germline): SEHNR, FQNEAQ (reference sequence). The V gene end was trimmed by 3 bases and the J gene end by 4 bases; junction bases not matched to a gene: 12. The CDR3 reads CASSFRGGGTTRETQYF. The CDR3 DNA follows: TGTGCCAGCAGCTTCCGCGGGGGGGGCACAACAAGAGAGACCCAGTACTTC. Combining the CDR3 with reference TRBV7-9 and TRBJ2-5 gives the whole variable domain DTGVSQNPRHKITKRGQNVTFRCDPISEHNRLYWYRQTLGQGPEFLTYFQNEAQLEKSRLLSDRFSAERPKGSFSTLEIQRTEQGDSAMYLCASSFRGGGTTRETQYFGPGTRLLVL.

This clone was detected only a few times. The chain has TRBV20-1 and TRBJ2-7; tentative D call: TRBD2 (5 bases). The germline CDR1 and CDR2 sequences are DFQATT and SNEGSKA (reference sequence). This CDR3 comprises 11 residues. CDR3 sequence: CRVGSSYEQYF. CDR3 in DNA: TGCAGAGTGGGGAGCTCCTACGAGCAGTACTTC.

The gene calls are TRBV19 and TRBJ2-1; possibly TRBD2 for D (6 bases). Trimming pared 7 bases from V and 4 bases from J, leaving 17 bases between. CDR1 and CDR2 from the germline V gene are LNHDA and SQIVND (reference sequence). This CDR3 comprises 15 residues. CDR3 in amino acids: CASTLGGDLYNEQFF. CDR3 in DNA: TGTGCCAGTACCTTGGGCGGGGACTTATACAATGAGCAGTTCTTC.

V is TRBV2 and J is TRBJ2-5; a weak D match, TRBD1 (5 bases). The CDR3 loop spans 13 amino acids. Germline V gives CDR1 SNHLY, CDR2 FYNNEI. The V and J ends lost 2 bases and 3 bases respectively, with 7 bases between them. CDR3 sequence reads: CASSERTKETQYF. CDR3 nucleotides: TGTGCCAGCAGTGAAAGGACAAAAGAGACCCAGTACTTC.

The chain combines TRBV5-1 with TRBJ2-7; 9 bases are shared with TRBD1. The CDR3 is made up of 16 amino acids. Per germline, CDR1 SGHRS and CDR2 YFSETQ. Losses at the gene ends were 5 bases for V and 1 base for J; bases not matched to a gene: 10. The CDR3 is CASRNPPGQGSYEQYF. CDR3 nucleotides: TGCGCCAGCAGAAATCCGCCGGGACAGGGATCCTACGAGCAGTACTTC.

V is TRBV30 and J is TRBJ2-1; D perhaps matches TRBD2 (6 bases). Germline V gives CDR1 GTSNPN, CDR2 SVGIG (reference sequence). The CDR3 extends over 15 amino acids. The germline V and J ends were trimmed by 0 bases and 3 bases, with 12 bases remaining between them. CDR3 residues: CAWSVGSGFYNEQFF. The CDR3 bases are TGTGCCTGGAGTGTTGGTAGCGGATTCTACAATGAGCAGTTCTTC.

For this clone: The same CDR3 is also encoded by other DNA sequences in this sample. The CDR3: CASSVGTDNYGYTF. CDR3 nucleotide sequence: TGTGCCAGCAGCGTAGGGACAGACAACTATGGCTACACCTTC. The genes are TRBV9 and TRBJ1-2; D possibly corresponds to TRBD1 (6 bases). V lost 0 bases and J 2 bases, leaving 8 bases between the germline ends. CDR1 is SGDLS, CDR2 YYNGEE, per germline. The CDR3 runs 14 residues.

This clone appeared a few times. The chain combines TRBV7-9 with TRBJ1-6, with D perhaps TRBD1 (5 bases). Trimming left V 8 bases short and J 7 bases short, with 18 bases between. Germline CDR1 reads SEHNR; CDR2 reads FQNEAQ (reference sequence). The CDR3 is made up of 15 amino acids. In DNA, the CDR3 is TGTGCCAGCTCCAGCGGGGCGGTTTTGAATTCACCCCTCCACTTT. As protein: CASSSGAVLNSPLHF.

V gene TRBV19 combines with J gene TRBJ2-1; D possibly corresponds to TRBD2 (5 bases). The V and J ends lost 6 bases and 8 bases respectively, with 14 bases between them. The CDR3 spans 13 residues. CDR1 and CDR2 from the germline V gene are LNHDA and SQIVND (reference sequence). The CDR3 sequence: CASRDYVGDEQFF. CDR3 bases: TGTGCCAGTAGGGATTATGTCGGGGATGAGCAGTTCTTC.

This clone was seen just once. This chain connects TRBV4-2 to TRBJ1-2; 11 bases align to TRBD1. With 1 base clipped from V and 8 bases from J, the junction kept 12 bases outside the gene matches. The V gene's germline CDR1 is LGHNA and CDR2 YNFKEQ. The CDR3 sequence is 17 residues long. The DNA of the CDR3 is TGTGCCAGCAGCCAAGTACGAGCTCCGGACAGGGGGCAAGGCTACACCTTC. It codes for CASSQVRAPDRGQGYTF.

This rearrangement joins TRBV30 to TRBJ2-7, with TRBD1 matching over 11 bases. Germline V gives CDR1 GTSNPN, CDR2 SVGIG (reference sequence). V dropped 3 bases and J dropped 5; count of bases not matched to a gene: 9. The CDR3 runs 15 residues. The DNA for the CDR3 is TGTGCCTGGAGCGGGGGGGACAGGGGGTCCAACGAGCAGTACTTC. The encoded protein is CAWSGGDRGSNEQYF.

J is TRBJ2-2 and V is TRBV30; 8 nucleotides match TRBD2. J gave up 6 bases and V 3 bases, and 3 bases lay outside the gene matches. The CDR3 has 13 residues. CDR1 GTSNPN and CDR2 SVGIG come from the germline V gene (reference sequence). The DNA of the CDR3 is TGTGCCTGGAGGTCGCGGGGGGCCGGGGAGCTGTTTTTT. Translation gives CAWRSRGAGELFF.

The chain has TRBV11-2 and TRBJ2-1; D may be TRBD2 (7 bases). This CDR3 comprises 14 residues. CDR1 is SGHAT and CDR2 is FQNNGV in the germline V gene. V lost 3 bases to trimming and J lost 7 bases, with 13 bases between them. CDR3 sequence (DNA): TGTGCCAGCAGCTTTGCGGGGGCGGGGAATGAGCAGTTCTTC. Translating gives CASSFAGAGNEQFF.

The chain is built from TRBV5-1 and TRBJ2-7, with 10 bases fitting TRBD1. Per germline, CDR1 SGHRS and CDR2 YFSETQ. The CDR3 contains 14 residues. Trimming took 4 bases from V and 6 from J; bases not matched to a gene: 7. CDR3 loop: CASSPGDRGVEQYF. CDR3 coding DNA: TGCGCCAGCAGCCCAGGGGACAGGGGCGTCGAGCAGTACTTC.

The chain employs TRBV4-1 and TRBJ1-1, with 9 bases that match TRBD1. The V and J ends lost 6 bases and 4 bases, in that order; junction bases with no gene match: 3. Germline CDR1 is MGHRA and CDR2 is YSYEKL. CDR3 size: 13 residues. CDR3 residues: CASRRDRATEAFF. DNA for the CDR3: TGCGCCAGCAGAAGGGACAGGGCCACTGAAGCTTTCTTT.

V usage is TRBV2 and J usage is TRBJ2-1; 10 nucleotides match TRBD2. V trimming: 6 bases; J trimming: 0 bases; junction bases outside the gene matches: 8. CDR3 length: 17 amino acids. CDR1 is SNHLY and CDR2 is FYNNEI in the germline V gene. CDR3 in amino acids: CASRVAGGFSSYNEQFF. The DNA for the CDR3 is TGTGCCAGCAGGGTAGCGGGGGGATTTAGCTCCTACAATGAGCAGTTCTTC. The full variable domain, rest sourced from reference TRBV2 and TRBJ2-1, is EPEVTQTPSHQVTQMGQEVILRCVPISNHLYFYWYRQILGQKVEFLVSFYNNEISEKSEIFDDQFSVERPDGSNFTLKIRSTKLEDSAMYFCASRVAGGFSSYNEQFFGPGTRLTVL.

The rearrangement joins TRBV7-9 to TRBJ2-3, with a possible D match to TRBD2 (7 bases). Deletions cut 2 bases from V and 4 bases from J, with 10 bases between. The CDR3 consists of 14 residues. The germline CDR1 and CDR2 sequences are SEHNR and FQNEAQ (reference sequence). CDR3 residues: CASSLQGRADTQYF. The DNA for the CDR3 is TGTGCCAGCAGCTTACAGGGGAGGGCAGATACGCAGTATTTT. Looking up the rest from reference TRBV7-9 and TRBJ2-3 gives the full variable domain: DTGVSQNPRHKITKRGQNVTFRCDPISEHNRLYWYRQTLGQGPEFLTYFQNEAQLEKSRLLSDRFSAERPKGSFSTLEIQRTEQGDSAMYLCASSLQGRADTQYFGPGTRLTVL.

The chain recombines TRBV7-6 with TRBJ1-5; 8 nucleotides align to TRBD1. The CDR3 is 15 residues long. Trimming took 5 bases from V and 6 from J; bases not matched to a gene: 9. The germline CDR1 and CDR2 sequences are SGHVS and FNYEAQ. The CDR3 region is CASSGRTGQRQPQHF. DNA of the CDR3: TGTGCCAGCAGCGGACGGACAGGGCAGCGTCAGCCCCAGCATTTT.